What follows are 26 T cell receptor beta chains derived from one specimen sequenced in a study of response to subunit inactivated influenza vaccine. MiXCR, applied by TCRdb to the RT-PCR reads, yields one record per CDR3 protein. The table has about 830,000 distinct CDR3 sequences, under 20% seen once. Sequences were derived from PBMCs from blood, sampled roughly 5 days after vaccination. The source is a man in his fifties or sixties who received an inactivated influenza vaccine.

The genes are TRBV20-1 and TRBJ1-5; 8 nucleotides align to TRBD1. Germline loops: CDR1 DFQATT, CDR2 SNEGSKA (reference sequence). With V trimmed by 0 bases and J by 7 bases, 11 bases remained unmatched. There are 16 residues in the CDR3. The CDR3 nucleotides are TGCAGTGCTAGAGACCCGCGCAGGGGGCGCCGGCAGCCCCAGCATTTT. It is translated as CSARDPRRGRRQPQHF.

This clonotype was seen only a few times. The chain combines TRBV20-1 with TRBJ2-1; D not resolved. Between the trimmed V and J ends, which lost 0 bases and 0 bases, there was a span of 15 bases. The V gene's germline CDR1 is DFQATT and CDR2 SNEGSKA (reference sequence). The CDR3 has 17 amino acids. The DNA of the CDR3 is TGCAGTGCTAGAGATCGATATAGCAGGAGCTCCTACAATGAGCAGTTCTTC. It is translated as CSARDRYSRSSYNEQFF.

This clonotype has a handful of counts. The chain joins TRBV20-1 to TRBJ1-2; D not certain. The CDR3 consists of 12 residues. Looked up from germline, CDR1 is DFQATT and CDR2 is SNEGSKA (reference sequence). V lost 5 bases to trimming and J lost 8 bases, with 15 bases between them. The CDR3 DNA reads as TGCAGTGCTTCCAACAGCGCCGGCGGCTACACCTTC. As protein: CSASNSAGGYTF.

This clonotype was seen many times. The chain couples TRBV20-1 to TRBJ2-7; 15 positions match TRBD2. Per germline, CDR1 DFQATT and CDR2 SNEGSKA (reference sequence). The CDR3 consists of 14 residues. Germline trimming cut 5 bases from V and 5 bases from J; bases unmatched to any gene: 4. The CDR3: CSALGTSGRNEQYF. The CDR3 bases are TGCAGTGCTCTAGGGACTAGCGGGAGGAACGAGCAGTACTTC.

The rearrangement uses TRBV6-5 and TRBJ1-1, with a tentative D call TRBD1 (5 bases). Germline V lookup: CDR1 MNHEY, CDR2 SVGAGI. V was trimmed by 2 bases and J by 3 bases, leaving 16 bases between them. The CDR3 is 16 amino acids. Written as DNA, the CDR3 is TGTGCCAGCAGTTACGCTTCGGGGGGTATAGACACTGAAGCTTTCTTT. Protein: CASSYASGGIDTEAFF.

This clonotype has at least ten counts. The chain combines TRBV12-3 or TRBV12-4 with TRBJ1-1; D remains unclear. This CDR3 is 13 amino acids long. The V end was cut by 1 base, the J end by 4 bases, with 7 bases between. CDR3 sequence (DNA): TGTGCCAGCAGTTTAGGGTGGAGCACTGAAGCTTTCTTT. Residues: CASSLGWSTEAFF.

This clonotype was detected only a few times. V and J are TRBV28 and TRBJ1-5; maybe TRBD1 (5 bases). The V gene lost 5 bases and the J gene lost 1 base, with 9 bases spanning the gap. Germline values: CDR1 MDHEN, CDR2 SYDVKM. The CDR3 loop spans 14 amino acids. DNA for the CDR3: TGTGCCAGCAGTACCCCAGGGAGCAATCAGCCCCAGCATTTT. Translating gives CASSTPGSNQPQHF.

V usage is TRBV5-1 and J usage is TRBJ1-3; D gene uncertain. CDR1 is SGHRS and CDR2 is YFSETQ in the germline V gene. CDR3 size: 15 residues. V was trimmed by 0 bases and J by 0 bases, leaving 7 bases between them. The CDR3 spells CASSLVADSGNTIYF. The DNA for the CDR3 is TGCGCCAGCAGCTTGGTGGCGGACTCTGGAAACACCATATATTTT. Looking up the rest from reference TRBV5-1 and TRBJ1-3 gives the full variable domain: KAGVTQTPRYLIKTRGQQVTLSCSPISGHRSVSWYQQTPGQGLQFLFEYFSETQRNKGNFPGRFSGRQFSNSRSEMNVSTLELGDSALYLCASSLVADSGNTIYFGEGSWLTVV.

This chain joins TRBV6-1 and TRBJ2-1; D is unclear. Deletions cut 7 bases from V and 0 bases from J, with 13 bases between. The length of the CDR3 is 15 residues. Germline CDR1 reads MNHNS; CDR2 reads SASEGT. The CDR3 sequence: CASTWTASSYNEQFF. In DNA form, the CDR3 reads TGTGCCAGCACCTGGACGGCGAGCTCCTACAATGAGCAGTTCTTC.

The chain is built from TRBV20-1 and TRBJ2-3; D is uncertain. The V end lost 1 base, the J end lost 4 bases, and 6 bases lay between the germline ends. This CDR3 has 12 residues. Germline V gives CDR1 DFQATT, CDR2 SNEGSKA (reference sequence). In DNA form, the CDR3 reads TGCAGTGCTAGAGGAGAGTCAGATACGCAGTATTTT. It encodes CSARGESDTQYF.

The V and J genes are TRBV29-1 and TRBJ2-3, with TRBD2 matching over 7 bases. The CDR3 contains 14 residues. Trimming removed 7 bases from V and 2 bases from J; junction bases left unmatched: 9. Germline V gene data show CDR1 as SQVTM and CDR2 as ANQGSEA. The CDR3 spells CSAEAGRDTDTQYF. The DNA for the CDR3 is TGCAGCGCCGAAGCGGGGAGGGACACAGATACGCAGTATTTT.

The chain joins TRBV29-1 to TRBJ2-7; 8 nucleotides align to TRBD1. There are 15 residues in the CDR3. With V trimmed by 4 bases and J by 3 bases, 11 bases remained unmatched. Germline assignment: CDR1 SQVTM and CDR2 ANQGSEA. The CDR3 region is CSVAAVTGVGYEQYF. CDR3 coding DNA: TGCAGCGTTGCGGCTGTGACAGGGGTAGGCTACGAGCAGTACTTC.

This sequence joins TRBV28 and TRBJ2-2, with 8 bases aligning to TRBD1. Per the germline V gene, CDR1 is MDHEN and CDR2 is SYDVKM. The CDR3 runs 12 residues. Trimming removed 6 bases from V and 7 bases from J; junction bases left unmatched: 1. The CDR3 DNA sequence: TGTGCCAGCAGGACAGGGGACGGGGAGCTGTTTTTT. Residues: CASRTGDGELFF.

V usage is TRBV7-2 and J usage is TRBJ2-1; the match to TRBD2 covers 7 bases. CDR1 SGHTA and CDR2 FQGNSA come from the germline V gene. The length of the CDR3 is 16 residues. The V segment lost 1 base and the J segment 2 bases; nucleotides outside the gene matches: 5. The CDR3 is CASSLGGGEPYNEQFF. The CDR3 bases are TGTGCCAGCAGCTTAGGGGGGGGAGAACCCTACAATGAGCAGTTCTTC.

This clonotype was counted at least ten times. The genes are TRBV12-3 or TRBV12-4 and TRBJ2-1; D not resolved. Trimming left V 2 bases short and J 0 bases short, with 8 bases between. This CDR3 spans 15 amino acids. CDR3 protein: CASSLMSSSYNEQFF. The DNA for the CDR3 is TGTGCCAGCAGTTTAATGAGCTCCTCCTACAATGAGCAGTTCTTC.

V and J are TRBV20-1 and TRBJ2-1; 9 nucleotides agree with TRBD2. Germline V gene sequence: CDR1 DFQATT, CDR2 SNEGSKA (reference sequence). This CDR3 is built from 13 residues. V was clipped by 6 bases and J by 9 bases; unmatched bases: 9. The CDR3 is CSARPSGNGEQFF. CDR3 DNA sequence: TGCAGTGCCAGGCCTAGCGGGAACGGTGAGCAGTTCTTC.

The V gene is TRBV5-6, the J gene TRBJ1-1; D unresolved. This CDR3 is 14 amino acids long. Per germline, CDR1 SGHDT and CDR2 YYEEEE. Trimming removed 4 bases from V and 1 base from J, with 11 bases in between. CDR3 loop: CASSPPRANTEAFF. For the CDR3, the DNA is TGTGCCAGCAGCCCCCCGCGGGCGAACACTGAAGCTTTCTTT.

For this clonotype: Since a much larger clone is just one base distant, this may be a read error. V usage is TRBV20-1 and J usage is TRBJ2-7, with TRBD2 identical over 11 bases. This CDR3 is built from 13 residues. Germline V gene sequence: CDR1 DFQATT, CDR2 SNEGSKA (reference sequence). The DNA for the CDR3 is TGCAGTGCTAAGGGACTAGCGGACTACGAGCAGAACTTC. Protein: CSAKGLADYEQNF.

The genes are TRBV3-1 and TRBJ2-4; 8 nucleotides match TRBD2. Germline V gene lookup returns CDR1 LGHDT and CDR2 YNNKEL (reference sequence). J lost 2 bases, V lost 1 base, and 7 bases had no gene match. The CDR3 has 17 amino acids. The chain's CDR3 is CASSQVRSGRSKNIQYF. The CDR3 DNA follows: TGTGCCAGCAGCCAAGTTAGGAGCGGGAGATCCAAAAACATTCAGTACTTC.

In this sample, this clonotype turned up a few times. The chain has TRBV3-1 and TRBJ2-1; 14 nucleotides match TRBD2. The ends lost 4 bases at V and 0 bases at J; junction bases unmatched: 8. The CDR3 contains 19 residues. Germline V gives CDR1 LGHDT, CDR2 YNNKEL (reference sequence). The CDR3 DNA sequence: TGTGCCAGCAGCCCCCGACTAGCGGGAGGGCCAAGCTCCTACAATGAGCAGTTCTTC. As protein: CASSPRLAGGPSSYNEQFF.

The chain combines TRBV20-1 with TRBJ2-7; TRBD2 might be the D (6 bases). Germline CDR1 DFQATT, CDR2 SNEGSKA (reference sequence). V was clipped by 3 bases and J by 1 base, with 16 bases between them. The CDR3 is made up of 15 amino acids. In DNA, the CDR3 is TGCAGTGCTAGTACCGGGACTTCTCTATCCTACGAGCAGTACTTC. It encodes CSASTGTSLSYEQYF.

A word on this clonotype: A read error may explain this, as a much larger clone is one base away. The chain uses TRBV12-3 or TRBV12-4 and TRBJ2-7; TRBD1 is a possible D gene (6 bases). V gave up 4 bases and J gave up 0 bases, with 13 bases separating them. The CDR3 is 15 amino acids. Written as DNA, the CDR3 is TGTGCCAGCAGTTCCCGGGACAAGAGCTCCTACGAGCAGTACTTC. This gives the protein CASSSRDKSSYEQYF.

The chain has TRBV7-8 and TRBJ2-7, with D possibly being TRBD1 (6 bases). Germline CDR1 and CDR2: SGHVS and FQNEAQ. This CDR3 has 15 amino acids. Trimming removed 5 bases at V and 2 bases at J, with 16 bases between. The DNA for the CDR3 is TGTGCCAGCAGCGTCGTACAGGGTCCCACCTACGAGCAGTACTTC. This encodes CASSVVQGPTYEQYF.

CDR3 sequence: CASSSGRRAETTNEKLFF. The CDR3 DNA reads TGTGCCAGCAGTTCAGGTCGTCGAGCGGAGACAACTAATGAAAAACTGTTTTTT. This chain joins TRBV6-2 or TRBV6-3 and TRBJ1-4; D gene unclear. The CDR3 has 18 amino acids. V gave up 4 bases and J gave up 0 bases, with 18 bases separating them. Germline CDR1 MNHEY, CDR2 SVGEGT.

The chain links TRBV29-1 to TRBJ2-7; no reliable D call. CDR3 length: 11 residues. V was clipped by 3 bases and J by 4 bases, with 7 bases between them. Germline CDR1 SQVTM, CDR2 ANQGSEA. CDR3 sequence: CSVEWGYEQYF. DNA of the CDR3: TGCAGCGTTGAGTGGGGTTACGAGCAGTACTTC.

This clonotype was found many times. The CDR3 nucleotides are TGCGCCAGCGCGGCTAAGACCGGGCCCTCCTACGAGCAGTACTTC. Translated: CASAAKTGPSYEQYF. The V gene is TRBV4-3, the J gene TRBJ2-7; D not resolved. This CDR3 has 15 residues. The ends were cut back, 8 bases at V and 0 bases at J, with 17 bases in the middle. Germline CDR1 is LGHNA and CDR2 is YSLEER.